Described below is a single T cell receptor beta chain sequence and its context. The sample originates from a study of CDR3 diversity in severe acne. Germline values: CDR1 MGHDK, CDR2 SYGVNS. Between the trimmed V and J ends, which lost 5 bases and 2 bases, there was a span of 15 bases. This CDR3 spans 16 amino acids. MiXCR, run by TCRdb on the PCR reads, gives a single entry per CDR3 protein. This table holds approximately 80,000 distinct CDR3 sequences, 45% to 55% found once. Sequencing was carried out using blood. The TCR originated in a male donor in good health, without acne. The rearrangement uses TRBV25-1 and TRBJ1-4, with D maybe TRBD1 (5 bases). The CDR3 is CASSLHGGGTNEKLFF. The DNA for the CDR3 is TGTGCCAGCAGTTTGCATGGCGGGGGGACTAATGAAAAACTGTTTTTT.